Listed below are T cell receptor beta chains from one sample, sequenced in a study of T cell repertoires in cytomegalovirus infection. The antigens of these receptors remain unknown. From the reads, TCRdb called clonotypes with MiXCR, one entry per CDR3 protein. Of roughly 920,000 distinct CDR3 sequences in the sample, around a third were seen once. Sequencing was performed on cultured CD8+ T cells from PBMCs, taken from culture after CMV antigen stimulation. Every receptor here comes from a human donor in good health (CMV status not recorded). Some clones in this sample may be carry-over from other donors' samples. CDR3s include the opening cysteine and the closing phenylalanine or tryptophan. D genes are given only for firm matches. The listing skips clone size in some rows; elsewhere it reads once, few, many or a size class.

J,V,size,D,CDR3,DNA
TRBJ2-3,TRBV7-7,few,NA,CASSPTYGTDTQYF,TGTGCTAGCAGCCCAACCTACGGCACAGATACGCAGTATTTT
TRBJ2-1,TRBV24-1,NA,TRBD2,CATSAGGAPNEQFF,TGTGCCACCAGTGCCGGGGGGGCCCCCAATGAGCAGTTCTTC
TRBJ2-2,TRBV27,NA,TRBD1,CASSPTYHTWTGVFDTGELFF,TGTGCCAGCAGTCCCACCTACCACACCTGGACAGGGGTTTTCGACACCGGGGAGCTGTTTTTT
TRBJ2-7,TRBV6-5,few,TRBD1,CASSYSTGGLIGEQYF,TGTGCCAGCAGTTACTCCACAGGGGGCCTAATCGGCGAGCAGTACTTC
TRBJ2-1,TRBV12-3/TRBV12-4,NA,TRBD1,CALGDSLYNEQFF,TGTGCCCTAGGGGACAGCTTATACAATGAGCAGTTCTTC
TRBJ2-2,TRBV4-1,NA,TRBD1,CASSKGQENTGELFF,TGCGCCAGCAGTAAAGGACAGGAGAACACCGGGGAGCTGTTTTTT
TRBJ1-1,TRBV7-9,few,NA,CASSLQGVEAFF,TGTGCCAGCAGCTTACAGGGCGTTGAAGCTTTCTTT
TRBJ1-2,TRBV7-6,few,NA,CASSLAQGRSASGYTF,TGTGCCAGCAGCTTAGCGCAAGGACGCTCCGCCTCTGGCTACACCTTC
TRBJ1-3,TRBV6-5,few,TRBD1,CASSTRQGASGNTIYF,TGTGCCAGCAGTACCCGACAGGGGGCTTCTGGAAACACCATATATTTT
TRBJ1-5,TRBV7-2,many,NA,CASSLSSQSSNQPQHF,TGTGCCAGCAGCTTATCTAGCCAAAGTAGCAATCAGCCCCAGCATTTT
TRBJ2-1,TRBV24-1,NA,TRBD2,CATSATSGGSPYNEQFF,TGTGCCACCAGCGCGACTAGCGGGGGTTCCCCCTACAATGAGCAGTTCTTC
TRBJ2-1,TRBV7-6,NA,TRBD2,CASSLIPETGGANEQFF,TGTGCCAGCAGCTTAATCCCCGAGACGGGGGGGGCAAACGAGCAGTTCTTC
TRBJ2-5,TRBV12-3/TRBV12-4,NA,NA,CASSLEGSFKPQYF,TGTGCCAGCAGTTTAGAAGGCAGCTTTAAACCCCAGTACTTC
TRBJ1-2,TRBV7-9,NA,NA,CASSHGTVNPLDGYTF,TGTGCCAGCAGCCACGGGACGGTTAACCCTTTGGATGGCTACACCTTC
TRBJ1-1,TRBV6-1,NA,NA,CASSEEYGTEAFF,TGTGCCAGCAGTGAAGAGTACGGCACTGAAGCTTTCTTT
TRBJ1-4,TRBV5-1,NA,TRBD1,CASSTGQGSEKLFF,TGCGCCAGCAGCACCGGACAGGGGTCTGAAAAACTGTTTTTT
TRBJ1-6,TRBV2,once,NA,CASSQGRISYNSPLHF,TGTGCCAGCAGCCAAGGGAGGATATCCTATAATTCACCCCTCCACTTT
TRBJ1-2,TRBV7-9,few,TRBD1,CASSDRDLYGYTF,TGTGCCAGCAGCGACAGGGATCTCTATGGCTACACCTTC
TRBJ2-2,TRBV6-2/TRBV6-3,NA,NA,CASDQDTGELFF,TGTGCCAGCGACCAAGACACCGGGGAGCTGTTTTTT
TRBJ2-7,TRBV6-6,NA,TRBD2,CASSYGLAGVLSSYEQYF,TGTGCCAGCAGTTACGGACTAGCGGGGGTCCTTAGCTCCTACGAGCAGTACTTC
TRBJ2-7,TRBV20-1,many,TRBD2,CSALSGGARYEQYF,TGCAGTGCTTTAAGCGGGGGGGCCCGCTACGAGCAGTACTTC
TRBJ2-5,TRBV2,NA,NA,CASSRRAGSQETQYF,TGTGCCAGCAGTCGCCGGGCGGGGTCCCAAGAGACCCAGTACTTC
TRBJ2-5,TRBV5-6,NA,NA,CASSLNGAGRVKTQYF,TGTGCCAGCAGCTTGAATGGTGCGGGACGGGTAAAGACCCAGTACTTC
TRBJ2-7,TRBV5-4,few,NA,CASRRGTDSYEQYF,TGTGCCAGCAGGAGAGGGACCGATTCCTACGAGCAGTACTTC
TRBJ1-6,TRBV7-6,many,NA,CASSSGTLGRSPLHF,TGTGCCAGCAGCTCCGGGACTTTGGGGAGGTCACCCCTCCACTTT
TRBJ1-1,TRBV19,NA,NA,CASSIGGITEAFF,TGTGCCAGTAGTATCGGCGGGATCACTGAAGCTTTCTTT
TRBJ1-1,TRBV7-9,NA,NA,CASRYSVEAFF,TGTGCCAGCAGGTACAGCGTTGAAGCTTTCTTT
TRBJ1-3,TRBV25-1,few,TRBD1,CASNDRGVSGNTIYF,TGTGCCAGCAATGACAGGGGAGTCTCTGGAAACACCATATATTTT
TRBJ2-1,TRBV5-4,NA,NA,CASRPPGAYNEQFF,TGTGCCAGCAGACCACCCGGGGCCTACAATGAGCAGTTCTTC
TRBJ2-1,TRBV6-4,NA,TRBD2,CASSDSILAGGNEQFF,TGTGCCAGCAGTGACTCGATACTAGCGGGGGGTAATGAGCAGTTCTTC
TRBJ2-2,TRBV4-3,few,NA,CASSQAPSEGNTGELFF,TGCGCCAGCAGCCAGGCACCTAGCGAGGGGAACACCGGGGAGCTGTTTTTT
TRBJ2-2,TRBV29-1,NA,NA,CSAQANTGELFF,TGCAGCGCTCAGGCGAACACCGGGGAGCTGTTTTTT
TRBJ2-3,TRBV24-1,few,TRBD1,CATSEPGTGDTQYF,TGTGCCACCAGTGAACCAGGGACAGGAGATACGCAGTATTTT
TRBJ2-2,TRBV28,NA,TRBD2,CASSPLAGGPENTGELFF,TGTGCCAGCAGTCCCCTAGCGGGGGGGCCGGAGAACACCGGGGAGCTGTTTTTT
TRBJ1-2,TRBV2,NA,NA,CASSLALGYTF,TGTGCCAGCAGTCTCGCCTTGGGCTACACCTTC
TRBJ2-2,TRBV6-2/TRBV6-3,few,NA,CASSYYLVQSNTGELFF,TGTGCCAGCAGTTACTATTTAGTACAGTCGAACACCGGGGAGCTGTTTTTT
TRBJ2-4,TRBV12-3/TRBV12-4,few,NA,CASSLLQGGAKNIQYF,TGTGCCAGCAGTTTACTTCAGGGGGGAGCCAAAAACATTCAGTACTTC
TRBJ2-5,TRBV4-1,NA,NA,CASSQQIRDIGQETQYF,TGCGCCAGCAGCCAACAAATCCGGGACATAGGTCAAGAGACCCAGTACTTC
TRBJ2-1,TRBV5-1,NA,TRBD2,CASSLAFWASGGLDEQFF,TGCGCCAGCAGCTTGGCTTTTTGGGCTAGCGGGGGGCTAGATGAGCAGTTCTTC
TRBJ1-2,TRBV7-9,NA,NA,CASSPPEEAYRGYTF,TGTGCCAGCAGCCCCCCCGAAGAGGCGTATCGGGGCTACACCTTC
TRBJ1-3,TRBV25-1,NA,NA,CASKSDDSGNTIYF,TGTGCCAGCAAATCCGACGACTCTGGAAACACCATATATTTT
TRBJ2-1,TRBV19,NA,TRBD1,CASSTGGVLSLYNEQFF,TGTGCCAGTAGTACAGGGGGCGTCCTGAGTCTCTACAATGAGCAGTTCTTC
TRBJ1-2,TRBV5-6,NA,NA,CASSLGWANYGYTF,TGTGCCAGCAGCTTAGGGTGGGCTAACTATGGCTACACCTTC
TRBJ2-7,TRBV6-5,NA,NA,CASSYSRDPSREQYF,TGTGCCAGCAGTTACTCGAGAGACCCCTCGAGGGAGCAGTACTTC
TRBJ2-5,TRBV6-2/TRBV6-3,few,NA,CASDEGETQYF,TGTGCCAGCGACGAGGGTGAGACCCAGTACTTC
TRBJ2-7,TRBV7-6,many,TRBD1,CASSESGGAIYEQYF,TGTGCCAGCAGCGAATCAGGGGGCGCGATCTACGAGCAGTACTTC
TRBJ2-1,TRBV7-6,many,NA,CASSLVQPYNEQFF,TGTGCCAGCAGCTTAGTACAGCCCTACAATGAGCAGTTCTTC